This is a list of T cell receptor beta chains from one sample in a study of shared clonotypes between healthy human individuals. Sequencing was performed with immunoSEQ multiplex PCR; in TCRdb, only in-frame clones are kept and a portion is missing. This repertoire shows roughly 500,000 clones, 81% found once; its top ten account for roughly 13%. The sequencing sample was made of PBMCs. These receptors all come from a woman aged 40 to 55 in good health. Some clones in this sample may be carry-over from other donors' samples. The CDR3 runs from the conserved cysteine through the conserved F or W. Each record gives: J gene, V gene, D gene, CDR3 length, clone size, CDR3 protein, CDR3 DNA. The D gene is left open where the match is weak. Size values are once, few and many counts, or a class for expanded clones, and some rows have none.

J gene: TRBJ2-7
V gene: TRBV2
D gene: -
CDR3 length: 13
clone size: many
CDR3 protein: CASSVTGNGEQYF
CDR3 DNA: TGTGCCAGCAGTGTTACAGGGAACGGCGAGCAGTACTTC

J gene: TRBJ2-7
V gene: TRBV28
D gene: -
CDR3 length: 12
clone size: -
CDR3 protein: CASSFVGGEQYF
CDR3 DNA: TGTGCCAGCAGTTTTGTAGGGGGCGAGCAGTACTTC

J gene: TRBJ1-3
V gene: TRBV5-1
D gene: -
CDR3 length: 14
clone size: -
CDR3 protein: CASSSGNAGNTIYF
CDR3 DNA: TGCGCCAGCAGCTCCGGGAATGCTGGAAACACCATATATTTT

J gene: TRBJ2-7
V gene: TRBV28
D gene: TRBD1
CDR3 length: 16
clone size: -
CDR3 protein: CASSGPVDRVPYEQYF
CDR3 DNA: TGTGCCAGCAGTGGACCCGTGGACAGGGTCCCCTACGAGCAGTACTTC

J gene: TRBJ2-1
V gene: TRBV25-1
D gene: TRBD2
CDR3 length: 17
clone size: once
CDR3 protein: CASSERATSGRAHEQFF
CDR3 DNA: TGTGCCAGCAGTGAAAGGGCCACTAGCGGGAGGGCCCATGAGCAGTTCTTC

J gene: TRBJ2-7
V gene: TRBV4-1
D gene: -
CDR3 length: 13
clone size: -
CDR3 protein: CASSPLLGYEQYF
CDR3 DNA: TGCGCCAGCAGCCCCTTACTTGGCTACGAGCAGTACTTC

J gene: TRBJ1-1
V gene: TRBV5-6
D gene: -
CDR3 length: 14
clone size: -
CDR3 protein: CASSLKNGRTEAFF
CDR3 DNA: TGTGCCAGCAGCTTGAAAAACGGAAGGACTGAAGCTTTCTTT

J gene: TRBJ2-1
V gene: TRBV5-4
D gene: TRBD1
CDR3 length: 14
clone size: -
CDR3 protein: CASSLDRVYNEQFF
CDR3 DNA: TGTGCCAGCAGCTTAGACAGGGTTTACAATGAGCAGTTCTTC

J gene: TRBJ1-1
V gene: TRBV5-1
D gene: -
CDR3 length: 14
clone size: -
CDR3 protein: CASDTGGGRIAAFF
CDR3 DNA: TGCGCCAGCGACACCGGTGGGGGGCGGATAGCAGCTTTCTTT

J gene: TRBJ2-7
V gene: TRBV18
D gene: -
CDR3 length: 13
clone size: -
CDR3 protein: CASSPLSSYEQYF
CDR3 DNA: TGTGCCAGCTCACCACTGTCCAGCTACGAGCAGTACTTC

J gene: TRBJ1-3
V gene: TRBV5-6
D gene: -
CDR3 length: 13
clone size: -
CDR3 protein: CASSKIRFRTIYF
CDR3 DNA: TGTGCCAGCAGCAAAATAAGGTTTCGCACCATATATTTT

J gene: TRBJ2-1
V gene: TRBV6-1
D gene: TRBD1
CDR3 length: 17
clone size: -
CDR3 protein: CASSETWTGGSYNEQFF
CDR3 DNA: TGTGCCAGCAGTGAAACCTGGACAGGCGGCTCCTACAATGAGCAGTTCTTC

J gene: TRBJ2-7
V gene: TRBV9
D gene: TRBD1
CDR3 length: 17
clone size: -
CDR3 protein: CASSVGLGQGGSYEQYF
CDR3 DNA: TGTGCCAGCAGCGTAGGATTGGGACAGGGGGGCTCCTACGAGCAGTACTTC

J gene: TRBJ1-5
V gene: TRBV10-3
D gene: -
CDR3 length: 15
clone size: -
CDR3 protein: CAISESYEGVQPQHF
CDR3 DNA: TGTGCCATCAGTGAGTCGTATGAAGGCGTGCAGCCCCAGCATTTT

J gene: TRBJ1-2
V gene: TRBV29-1
D gene: -
CDR3 length: 10
clone size: -
CDR3 protein: CSVDSAGYTF
CDR3 DNA: TGCAGCGTTGACTCGGCTGGCTACACCTTC

J gene: TRBJ1-1
V gene: TRBV6-5
D gene: -
CDR3 length: 15
clone size: -
CDR3 protein: CASSPTVTAHSEAFF
CDR3 DNA: TGTGCCAGCAGTCCCACCGTCACCGCCCACTCTGAAGCTTTCTTT

J gene: TRBJ1-3
V gene: TRBV9
D gene: -
CDR3 length: 15
clone size: many
CDR3 protein: CASSVDVSSGNTIYF
CDR3 DNA: TGTGCCAGCAGCGTAGATGTGAGCTCTGGAAACACCATATATTTT

J gene: TRBJ1-1
V gene: TRBV28
D gene: -
CDR3 length: 14
clone size: -
CDR3 protein: CASSLNGVHTEAFF
CDR3 DNA: TGTGCCAGCAGTTTGAACGGAGTTCACACTGAAGCTTTCTTT

J gene: TRBJ1-4
V gene: TRBV11-2
D gene: -
CDR3 length: 14
clone size: -
CDR3 protein: CASSRTAGNEKLFF
CDR3 DNA: TGTGCCAGCAGCAGGACTGCGGGTAATGAAAAACTGTTTTTT

J gene: TRBJ2-3
V gene: TRBV9
D gene: TRBD2
CDR3 length: 22
clone size: -
CDR3 protein: CASSRTGGTSGREALSTDTQYF
CDR3 DNA: TGTGCCAGCAGCCGGACAGGGGGGACTAGCGGGAGAGAGGCCCTTAGCACAGATACGCAGTATTTT

J gene: TRBJ1-5
V gene: TRBV5-1
D gene: TRBD1
CDR3 length: 16
clone size: -
CDR3 protein: CASSLEGQTSNQPQHF
CDR3 DNA: TGCGCCAGCAGCTTGGAGGGACAGACTAGCAATCAGCCCCAGCATTTT

J gene: TRBJ1-2
V gene: TRBV5-4
D gene: -
CDR3 length: 14
clone size: -
CDR3 protein: CASSLAQGSYGYTF
CDR3 DNA: TGTGCCAGCAGCTTGGCTCAGGGTTCCTATGGCTACACCTTC

J gene: TRBJ1-1
V gene: TRBV25-1
D gene: TRBD1
CDR3 length: 16
clone size: -
CDR3 protein: CASRRTNRGANTEAFF
CDR3 DNA: TGTGCCAGCAGAAGAACAAACAGGGGGGCGAACACTGAAGCTTTCTTT

J gene: TRBJ2-3
V gene: TRBV7-9
D gene: TRBD2
CDR3 length: 16
clone size: -
CDR3 protein: CASSPGTSGKTDTQYF
CDR3 DNA: TGTGCCAGCAGCCCGGGGACTAGCGGGAAGACAGATACGCAGTATTTT

J gene: TRBJ2-7
V gene: TRBV30
D gene: TRBD1
CDR3 length: 17
clone size: -
CDR3 protein: CAWSPPPGTGGNNEQYF
CDR3 DNA: TGTGCCTGGAGTCCCCCTCCCGGGACAGGGGGCAACAACGAGCAGTACTTC

J gene: TRBJ1-2
V gene: TRBV11-1
D gene: -
CDR3 length: 13
clone size: -
CDR3 protein: CASSLTRGEGYTF
CDR3 DNA: TGTGCCAGCAGCTTAACCAGGGGCGAAGGCTACACCTTC

J gene: TRBJ2-1
V gene: TRBV4-2
D gene: -
CDR3 length: 16
clone size: -
CDR3 protein: CASSQVGGRLSNEQFF
CDR3 DNA: TGTGCCAGCAGCCAAGTAGGAGGGAGACTGTCCAATGAGCAGTTCTTC

J gene: TRBJ2-1
V gene: TRBV9
D gene: TRBD2
CDR3 length: 15
clone size: -
CDR3 protein: CASSPRTGGGNEQFF
CDR3 DNA: TGTGCCAGCAGCCCCAGGACCGGCGGGGGGAATGAGCAGTTCTTC

J gene: TRBJ1-1
V gene: TRBV4-2
D gene: TRBD1
CDR3 length: 15
clone size: -
CDR3 protein: CASSHPDRANTEAFF
CDR3 DNA: TGTGCCAGCAGCCATCCGGACAGGGCGAACACTGAAGCTTTCTTT

J gene: TRBJ2-5
V gene: TRBV5-1
D gene: -
CDR3 length: 15
clone size: -
CDR3 protein: CASTLWGAGGETQYF
CDR3 DNA: TGCGCCAGCACCCTGTGGGGGGCCGGTGGAGAGACCCAGTACTTC

J gene: TRBJ2-1
V gene: TRBV6-5
D gene: TRBD1
CDR3 length: 15
clone size: -
CDR3 protein: CASSLAGTGWNEQFF
CDR3 DNA: TGTGCCAGCAGTCTAGCCGGGACAGGGTGGAATGAGCAGTTCTTC

J gene: TRBJ2-3
V gene: TRBV5-4
D gene: -
CDR3 length: 16
clone size: once
CDR3 protein: CASSTLGTGVRDTQYF
CDR3 DNA: TGTGCCAGCAGCACCCTGGGTACGGGAGTACGAGATACGCAGTATTTT

J gene: TRBJ2-6
V gene: TRBV10-3
D gene: -
CDR3 length: 14
clone size: -
CDR3 protein: CAIRNRDSANVLTF
CDR3 DNA: TGTGCCATCAGGAACCGGGACTCGGCCAACGTCCTGACTTTC

J gene: TRBJ1-2
V gene: TRBV6-5
D gene: TRBD1
CDR3 length: 16
clone size: -
CDR3 protein: CASSYTRDRDGYGYTF
CDR3 DNA: TGTGCCAGCAGTTACACCCGGGACAGGGATGGCTATGGCTACACCTTC

J gene: TRBJ2-2
V gene: TRBV19
D gene: -
CDR3 length: 14
clone size: -
CDR3 protein: CASKAGGDTGELFF
CDR3 DNA: TGTGCCAGTAAGGCAGGGGGGGACACCGGGGAGCTGTTTTTT

J gene: TRBJ2-3
V gene: TRBV9
D gene: TRBD2
CDR3 length: 15
clone size: -
CDR3 protein: CASSVGSGSSDTQYF
CDR3 DNA: TGTGCCAGCAGCGTAGGAAGCGGGAGTTCAGATACGCAGTATTTT

J gene: TRBJ2-2
V gene: TRBV25-1
D gene: TRBD1
CDR3 length: 15
clone size: many
CDR3 protein: CASSEWDRVDGELFF
CDR3 DNA: TGTGCCAGCAGTGAATGGGACAGGGTGGACGGGGAGCTGTTTTTT

J gene: TRBJ2-7
V gene: TRBV11-3
D gene: TRBD1
CDR3 length: 15
clone size: -
CDR3 protein: CASSLDGTGDGKQYF
CDR3 DNA: TGTGCCAGCAGCTTAGATGGGACAGGGGATGGTAAGCAGTACTTC

J gene: TRBJ2-5
V gene: TRBV19
D gene: TRBD1
CDR3 length: 15
clone size: many
CDR3 protein: CASSSADRVQETQYF
CDR3 DNA: TGTGCCAGTAGTTCTGCGGACAGGGTCCAAGAGACCCAGTACTTC

J gene: TRBJ1-1
V gene: TRBV27
D gene: TRBD1
CDR3 length: 15
clone size: once
CDR3 protein: CASAYRGLMNTEAFF
CDR3 DNA: TGTGCCAGCGCGTACAGGGGGCTGATGAACACTGAAGCTTTCTTT

J gene: TRBJ2-1
V gene: TRBV28
D gene: -
CDR3 length: 14
clone size: -
CDR3 protein: CASNPHSSYNEQFF
CDR3 DNA: TGTGCCAGTAACCCCCATAGCTCCTACAATGAGCAGTTCTTC

J gene: TRBJ2-1
V gene: TRBV25-1
D gene: -
CDR3 length: 12
clone size: -
CDR3 protein: CASSPREFEQFF
CDR3 DNA: TGTGCCAGCTCCCCGAGAGAGTTCGAGCAGTTCTTC

J gene: TRBJ2-3
V gene: TRBV2
D gene: TRBD1
CDR3 length: 15
clone size: few
CDR3 protein: CASSKDRASTDTQYF
CDR3 DNA: TGTGCCAGCAGTAAGGACAGGGCGAGCACAGATACGCAGTATTTT

J gene: TRBJ2-5
V gene: TRBV29-1
D gene: -
CDR3 length: 13
clone size: -
CDR3 protein: CSVELQPLETQYF
CDR3 DNA: TGTAGCGTTGAACTGCAGCCACTGGAGACCCAGTACTTC

J gene: TRBJ1-4
V gene: TRBV10-3
D gene: -
CDR3 length: 15
clone size: -
CDR3 protein: CAISESGGRNEKLFF
CDR3 DNA: TGTGCCATCAGTGAGTCGGGGGGGCGTAATGAAAAACTGTTTTTT

J gene: TRBJ2-5
V gene: TRBV7-3
D gene: TRBD1
CDR3 length: 15
clone size: -
CDR3 protein: CASSLTGTGEGTQYF
CDR3 DNA: TGTGCCAGCAGCTTAACCGGGACAGGGGAAGGGACCCAGTACTTC